This TCR beta chain appears in the sequencing data of a study of blood T cell repertoires in COVID-19. Study summary: Acute and convalescent COVID-19 specimens originated in the United States, Italy and Spain. PBMCs, B-cell-depleted T cells, or T cells were the source of the cDNA or gDNA that made up the material.

Original processing methods: Researchers report that nucleated cell counts were estimated from reference gene primer amplification. The method was immunoSEQ multiplex PCR; TCRdb's version includes in-frame clones alone and lacks a portion of them. That table supplies the V and J calls and clone size; D and trimming were determined from the DNA. The sample lists 200,000 to 250,000 clones; roughly 89% were seen once. No more than 2 weeks before study entry, exposed participants had met a case of COVID-19. What was sequenced was PBMCs or T cells enriched from blood (not recorded which). The origin of this receptor is a man in his thirties or forties who had been exposed to COVID-19.

The CDR3 protein is CASSQYEGDTEAFF. For the CDR3, the DNA is TGCGCCAGCAGCCAATACGAAGGGGACACTGAAGCTTTCTTT. The chain links TRBV4-3 to TRBJ1-1; possibly TRBD1 for D (5 bases). The V end lost 2 bases, the J end lost 3 bases, and 10 bases lay between the germline ends. From germline, CDR1 is LGHNA and CDR2 YSLEER. The CDR3 covers 14 residues.